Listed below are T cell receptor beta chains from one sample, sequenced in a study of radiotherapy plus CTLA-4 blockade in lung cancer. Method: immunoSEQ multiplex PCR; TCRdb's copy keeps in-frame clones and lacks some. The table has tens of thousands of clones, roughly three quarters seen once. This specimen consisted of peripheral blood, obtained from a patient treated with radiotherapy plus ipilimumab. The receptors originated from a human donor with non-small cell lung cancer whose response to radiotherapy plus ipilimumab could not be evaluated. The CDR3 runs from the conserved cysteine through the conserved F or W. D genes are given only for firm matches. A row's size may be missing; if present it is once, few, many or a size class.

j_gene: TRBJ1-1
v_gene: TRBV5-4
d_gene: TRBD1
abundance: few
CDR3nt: TGTGCCAGCAGCTTGACGGGCAGGGGGCGTTCGAACACTGAAGCTTTCTTT
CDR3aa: CASSLTGRGRSNTEAFF

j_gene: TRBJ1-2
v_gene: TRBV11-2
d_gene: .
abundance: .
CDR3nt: TGTGCCAGCAGCTTCCCCGCGGGGGAAGGCTACACCTTC
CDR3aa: CASSFPAGEGYTF

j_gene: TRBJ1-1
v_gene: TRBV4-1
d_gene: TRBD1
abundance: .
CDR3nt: TGCGCCAGCAGCCAAGATGGGACAGAGTCCCATTTAGCTTTCTTT
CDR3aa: CASSQDGTESHLAFF

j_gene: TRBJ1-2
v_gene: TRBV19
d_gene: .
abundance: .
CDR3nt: TGTGCCAGTAGTGTACAGGGTCGGGATGGCTACACCTTC
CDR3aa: CASSVQGRDGYTF

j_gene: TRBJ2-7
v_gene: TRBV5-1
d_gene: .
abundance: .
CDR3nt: TGCGCCAGCAGCTTGGTAGGCGGGGGCCCCTCTGACGAGCAGTACTTC
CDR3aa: CASSLVGGGPSDEQYF

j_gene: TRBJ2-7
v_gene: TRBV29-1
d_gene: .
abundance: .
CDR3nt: TGCAGCGTTCGGGGGGCCTTACTCGGCGAGCAGTACTTC
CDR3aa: CSVRGALLGEQYF

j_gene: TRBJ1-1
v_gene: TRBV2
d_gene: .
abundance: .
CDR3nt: TGTGCCAGCAGTGAATCGTTTGTCGCTGAAGCTTTCTTT
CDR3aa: CASSESFVAEAFF

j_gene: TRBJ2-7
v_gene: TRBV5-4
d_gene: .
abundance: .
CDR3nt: TGTGCCAGCAGCTTGGGGTCAGGGGCAATCTACGAGCAGTACTTC
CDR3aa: CASSLGSGAIYEQYF

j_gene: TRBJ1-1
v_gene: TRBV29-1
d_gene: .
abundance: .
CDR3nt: TGCAGCGTGGGGGGGTGGACTGAAGCTTTCTTT
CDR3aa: CSVGGWTEAFF

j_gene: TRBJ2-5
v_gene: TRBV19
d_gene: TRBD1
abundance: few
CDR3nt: TGTGCCAGTAGTTCACAGACAGGGTGGGAGACCCAGTACTTC
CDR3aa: CASSSQTGWETQYF

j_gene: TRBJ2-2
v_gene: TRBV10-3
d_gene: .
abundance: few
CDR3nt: TGTGCCATCAGTGACCAGACCGGGGAGCTGTTTTTT
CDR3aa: CAISDQTGELFF

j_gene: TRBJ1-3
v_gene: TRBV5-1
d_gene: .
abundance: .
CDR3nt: TGCGCCAGCAGCTTGGACGCAGACTCTGGAAACACCATATATTTT
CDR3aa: CASSLDADSGNTIYF

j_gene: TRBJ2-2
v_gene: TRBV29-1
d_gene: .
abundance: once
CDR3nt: TGCAGCGTTCAGGGCGTCACCGGGGAGCTGTTTTTT
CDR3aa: CSVQGVTGELFF

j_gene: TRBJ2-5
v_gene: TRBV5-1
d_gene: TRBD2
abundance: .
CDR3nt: TGCGCCAGCGGCGGGAGCCTAGCAGAGACCCAGTACTTC
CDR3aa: CASGGSLAETQYF

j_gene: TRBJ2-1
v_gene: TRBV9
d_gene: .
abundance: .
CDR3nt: TGTGCCAGCAGCGTAGGGGACTTCCCCTACAATGAGCAGTTCTTC
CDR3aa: CASSVGDFPYNEQFF

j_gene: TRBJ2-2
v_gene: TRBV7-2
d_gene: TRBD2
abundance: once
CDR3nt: TGTGCCAGCAGCCTCCGACTAGCGGGGTTTTCGAACACCGGGGAGCTGTTTTTT
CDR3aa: CASSLRLAGFSNTGELFF

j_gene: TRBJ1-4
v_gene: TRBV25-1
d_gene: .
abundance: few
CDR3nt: TGTGCCAGCACTATCGGACAGTTCAATGAAAAACTGTTTTTT
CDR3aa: CASTIGQFNEKLFF

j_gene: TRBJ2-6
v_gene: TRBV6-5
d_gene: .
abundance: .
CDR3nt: TGTGCCAGCACCTTATCTGGGGCCAACGTCCTGACTTTC
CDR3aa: CASTLSGANVLTF

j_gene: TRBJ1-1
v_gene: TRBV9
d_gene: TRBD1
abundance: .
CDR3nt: TGTGCCAGCAGCGTAGTGCAGGGGGCAGGAAGAACTGAAGCTTTCTTT
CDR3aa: CASSVVQGAGRTEAFF

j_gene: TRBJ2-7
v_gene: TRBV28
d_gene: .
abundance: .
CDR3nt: TGTGCCAGCAGTTTCTCTAGGGATTCGGGGGAGCAGTACTTC
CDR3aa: CASSFSRDSGEQYF

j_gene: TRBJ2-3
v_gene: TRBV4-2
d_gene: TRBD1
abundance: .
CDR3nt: TGTGCCAGCAGCCAAGTTAGGGGGACAGGGGCCGGTGATACGCAGTATTTT
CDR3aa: CASSQVRGTGAGDTQYF

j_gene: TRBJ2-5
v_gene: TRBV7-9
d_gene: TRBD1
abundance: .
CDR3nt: TGTGCCAGCAGCCAACAGGGGAAAGAGACCCAGTACTTC
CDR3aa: CASSQQGKETQYF

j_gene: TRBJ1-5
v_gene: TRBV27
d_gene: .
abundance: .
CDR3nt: TGTGCCAGCAGTTTCCTAGGAGATGGGTCCCAGCATTTT
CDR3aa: CASSFLGDGSQHF

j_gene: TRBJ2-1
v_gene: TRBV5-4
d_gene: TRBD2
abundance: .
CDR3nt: TGTGCCAGCAGCTTGGCAATCGGCGGGAGAATTTACAATGAGCAGTTCTTC
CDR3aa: CASSLAIGGRIYNEQFF

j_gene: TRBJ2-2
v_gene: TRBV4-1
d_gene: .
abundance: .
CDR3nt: TGCGCCAGCAGCCAAGAAGCGGGTAACACCGGGGAGCTGTTTTTT
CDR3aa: CASSQEAGNTGELFF

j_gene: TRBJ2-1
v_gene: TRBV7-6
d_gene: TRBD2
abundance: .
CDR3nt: TGTGCCAGCAGCTCCTGGACTAGCGGGGGCCAGCAGTTCTTC
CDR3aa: CASSSWTSGGQQFF

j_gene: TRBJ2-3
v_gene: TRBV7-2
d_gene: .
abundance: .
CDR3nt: TGTGCCAGCAGCTCCACCCGAGGGTTCCCAGATACGCAGTATTTT
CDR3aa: CASSSTRGFPDTQYF

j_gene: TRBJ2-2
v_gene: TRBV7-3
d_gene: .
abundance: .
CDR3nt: TGTGCCAGCAGCCCCCGAGAGGTTTCCCCTGGGGAGCTGTTTTTT
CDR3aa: CASSPREVSPGELFF

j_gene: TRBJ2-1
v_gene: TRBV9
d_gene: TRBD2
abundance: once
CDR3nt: TGTGCCAGCAGCCCAAGAGCGGCGGGGGGTGACAATGAGCAGTTCTTC
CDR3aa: CASSPRAAGGDNEQFF

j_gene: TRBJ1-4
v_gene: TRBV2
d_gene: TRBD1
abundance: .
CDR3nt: TGTGCCAGCAGTGGGGACAGGGGGAGGGAAAAACTGTTTTTT
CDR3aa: CASSGDRGREKLFF

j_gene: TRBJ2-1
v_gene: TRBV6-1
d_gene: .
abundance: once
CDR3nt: TGTGCCAGCAGTGACAGGGTTGGAGCCCTGTCATACAATGAGCAGTTCTTC
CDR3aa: CASSDRVGALSYNEQFF

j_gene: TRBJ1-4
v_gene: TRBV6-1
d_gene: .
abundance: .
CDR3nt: TGTGCCAGCAGTGAACGTACGGGGTCTCTGTTTTTT
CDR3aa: CASSERTGSLFF

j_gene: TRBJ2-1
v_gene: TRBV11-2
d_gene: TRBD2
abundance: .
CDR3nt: TGTGCCAGCAGCCCATCCGGGACTAGCGGGGGGGCCTGGGTGGATGAGCAGTTCTTC
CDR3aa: CASSPSGTSGGAWVDEQFF

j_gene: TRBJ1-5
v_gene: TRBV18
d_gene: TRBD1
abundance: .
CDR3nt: TGTGCCAGCTCTCCAGGACAGGTGACGGATCAGCCCCAGCATTTT
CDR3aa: CASSPGQVTDQPQHF

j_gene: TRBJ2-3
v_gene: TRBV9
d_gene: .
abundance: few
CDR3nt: TGTGCCAGCAGCGACGCTATAGATACGCAGTATTTT
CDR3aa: CASSDAIDTQYF

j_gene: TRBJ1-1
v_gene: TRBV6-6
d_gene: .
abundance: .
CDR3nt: TGTGCCACCATGCAGGTTTTAAACACTGAAGCTTTCTTT
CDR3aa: CATMQVLNTEAFF

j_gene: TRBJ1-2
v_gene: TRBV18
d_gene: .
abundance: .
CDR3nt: TGTGCCAGCTCCCGCGCAGGGATTCCTGGGCAGTATGGCTACACCTTC
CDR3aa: CASSRAGIPGQYGYTF

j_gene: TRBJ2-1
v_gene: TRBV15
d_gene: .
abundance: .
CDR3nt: TGTGCCACCAGCAGAACACCTCGGGGTTCCTACAATGAGCAGTTCTTC
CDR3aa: CATSRTPRGSYNEQFF

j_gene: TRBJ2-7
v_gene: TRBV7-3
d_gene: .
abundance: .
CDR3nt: TGTGCCAGCAGCTTAAGTCCCCTCTACGAGCAGTACTTC
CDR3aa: CASSLSPLYEQYF

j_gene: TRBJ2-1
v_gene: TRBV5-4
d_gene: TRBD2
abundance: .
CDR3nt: TGTGCCAGCAGCCGCCTCTCTAGCGGGAAATGGAATGAGCAGTTCTTC
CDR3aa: CASSRLSSGKWNEQFF

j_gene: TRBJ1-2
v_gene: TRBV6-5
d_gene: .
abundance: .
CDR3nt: TGTGCCAGCCGCGTGGGCAGCTATGGCTACACCTTC
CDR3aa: CASRVGSYGYTF

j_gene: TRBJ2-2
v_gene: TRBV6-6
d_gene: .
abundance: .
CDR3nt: TGTGCCAGCAAGATTCAGGACGGGGAGCTGTTTTTT
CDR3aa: CASKIQDGELFF

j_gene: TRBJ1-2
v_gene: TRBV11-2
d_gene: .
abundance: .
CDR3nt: TGTGCCAGCAGCTCGCCGTCCCGGGTTTATGGCTACACCTTC
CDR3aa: CASSSPSRVYGYTF

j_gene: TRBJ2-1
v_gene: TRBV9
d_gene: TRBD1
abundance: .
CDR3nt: TGTGCCAGCAGCGTAGGAGGGGCAGGGGGAAATGAGCAGTTCTTC
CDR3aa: CASSVGGAGGNEQFF